This T cell receptor (beta chain) is from a study of human T cells and chemical hapten exposure. Indicated time point: patch test 3, about 24 weeks after DPC sensitization. The sample's treatment: therapeutic diphenylcyclopropenone sensitization with weekly scalp DPC. This CDR3 is built from 16 residues. Looked up from germline, CDR1 is SGDLS and CDR2 is YYNGEE. With 0 bases removed from V and 2 bases from J, the gap between germline ends came to 13 bases. TCRdb re-called the RACE reads with MiXCR, one entry per CDR3 protein. Seen here are some 91,000 distinct CDR3 sequences, roughly a quarter observed once, and the top ten hold approximately 10%.

The TCR originated in a man in his forties with alopecia areata. Some clones in this sample may be carry-over from other donors' samples. The sample consisted of whole blood, taken in connection with sensitization to the hapten diphenylcyclopropenone (DPC). The chain employs TRBV9 and TRBJ2-3, with D uncertain. The CDR3 DNA is TGTGCCAGCAGCGTAGCCCCGGAACACCACACAGATACGCAGTATTTT. Amino acids: CASSVAPEHHTDTQYF.